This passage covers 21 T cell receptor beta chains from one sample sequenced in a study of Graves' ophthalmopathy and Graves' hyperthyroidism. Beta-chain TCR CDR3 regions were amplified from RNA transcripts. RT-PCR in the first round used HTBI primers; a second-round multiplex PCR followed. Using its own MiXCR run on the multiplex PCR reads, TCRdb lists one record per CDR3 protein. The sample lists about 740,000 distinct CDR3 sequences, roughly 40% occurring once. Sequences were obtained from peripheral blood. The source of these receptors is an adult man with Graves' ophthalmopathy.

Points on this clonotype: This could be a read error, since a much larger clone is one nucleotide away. The CDR3 here is CASSLGTGGWETQDF. The CDR3 coding sequence is TGTGCCAGCAGCTTAGGGACAGGGGGCTGGGAGACCCAGGACTTC. This chain joins TRBV7-9 and TRBJ2-5; 11 bases align to TRBD1. CDR3 length equals 15 residues. Germline CDR1 is SEHNR and CDR2 is FQNEAQ (reference sequence).

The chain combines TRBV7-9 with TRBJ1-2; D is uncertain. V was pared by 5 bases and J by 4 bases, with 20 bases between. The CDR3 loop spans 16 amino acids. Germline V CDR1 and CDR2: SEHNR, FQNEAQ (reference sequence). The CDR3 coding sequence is TGTGCCAGCAGCCAATTGAGTAGGGTCGAGGGCTATGGCTACACCTTC. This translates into CASSQLSRVEGYGYTF.

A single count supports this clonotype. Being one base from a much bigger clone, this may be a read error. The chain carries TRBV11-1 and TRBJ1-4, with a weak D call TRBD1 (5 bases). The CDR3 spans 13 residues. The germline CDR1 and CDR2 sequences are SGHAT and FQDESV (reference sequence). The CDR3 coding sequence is TGTGCCAGCAGACCAACAGGTCAGGAAAAACTGCTTTTT. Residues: CASRPTGQEKLLF.

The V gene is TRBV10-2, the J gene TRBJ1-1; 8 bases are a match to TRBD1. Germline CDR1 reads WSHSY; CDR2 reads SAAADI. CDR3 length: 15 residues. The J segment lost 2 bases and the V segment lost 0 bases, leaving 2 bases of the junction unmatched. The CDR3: CASSESGTGNTEAFF. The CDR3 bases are TGCGCCAGCAGTGAGTCCGGGACAGGCAACACTGAAGCTTTCTTT.

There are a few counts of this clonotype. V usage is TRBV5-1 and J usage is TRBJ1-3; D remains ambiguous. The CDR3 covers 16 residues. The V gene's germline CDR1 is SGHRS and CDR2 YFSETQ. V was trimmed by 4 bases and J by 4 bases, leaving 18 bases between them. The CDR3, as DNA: TGCGCCAGCAGCCTCGAGACCGCCGGGGTGGGAAACACCATATATTTT. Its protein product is CASSLETAGVGNTIYF.

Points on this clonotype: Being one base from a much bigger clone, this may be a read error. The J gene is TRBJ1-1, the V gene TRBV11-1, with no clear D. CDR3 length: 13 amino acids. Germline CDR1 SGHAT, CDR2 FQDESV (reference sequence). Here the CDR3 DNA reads TGTGCCAGCAGCTTAGGTTTCAACACTGAAGCTTCCTTT. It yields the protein CASSLGFNTEASF.

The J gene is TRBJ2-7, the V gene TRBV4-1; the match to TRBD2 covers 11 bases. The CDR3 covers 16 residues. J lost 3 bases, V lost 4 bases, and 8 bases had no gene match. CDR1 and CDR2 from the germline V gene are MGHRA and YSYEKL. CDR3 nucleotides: TGCGCCAGCAGCCTTAGCGGGGGGGCCTCTTTCTACGAGCAGTACTTC. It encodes CASSLSGGASFYEQYF.

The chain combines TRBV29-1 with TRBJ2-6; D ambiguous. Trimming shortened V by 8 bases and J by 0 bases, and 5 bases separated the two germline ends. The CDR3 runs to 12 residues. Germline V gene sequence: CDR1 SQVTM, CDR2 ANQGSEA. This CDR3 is CSQDSGANVLTF. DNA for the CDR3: TGCAGCCAAGACTCTGGGGCCAACGTCCTGACTTTC.

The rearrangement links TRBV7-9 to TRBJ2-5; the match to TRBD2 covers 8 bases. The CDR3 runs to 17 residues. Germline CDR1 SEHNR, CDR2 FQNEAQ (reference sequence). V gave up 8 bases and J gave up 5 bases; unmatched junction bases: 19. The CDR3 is CASGRRGAGEVRETQYF. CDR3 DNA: TGTGCCAGCGGCCGCCGAGGAGCGGGAGAAGTTCGGGAGACCCAGTACTTC.

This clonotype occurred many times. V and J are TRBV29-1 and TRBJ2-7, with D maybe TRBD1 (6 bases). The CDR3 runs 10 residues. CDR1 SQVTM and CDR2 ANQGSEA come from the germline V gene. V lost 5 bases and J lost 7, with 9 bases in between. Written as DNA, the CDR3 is TGCAGCGTTCTTACAGGGGAGCAGTACTTC. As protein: CSVLTGEQYF.

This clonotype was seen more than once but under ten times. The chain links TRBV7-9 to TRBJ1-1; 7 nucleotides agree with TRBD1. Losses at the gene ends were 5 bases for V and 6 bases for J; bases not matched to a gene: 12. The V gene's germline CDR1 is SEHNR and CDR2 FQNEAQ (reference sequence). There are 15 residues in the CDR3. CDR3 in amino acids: CASSLSRDRTSEAFF. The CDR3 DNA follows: TGTGCCAGCAGCCTGTCGCGGGACAGAACGTCTGAAGCTTTCTTT. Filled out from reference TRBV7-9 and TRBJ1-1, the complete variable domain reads DTGVSQNPRHKITKRGQNVTFRCDPISEHNRLYWYRQTLGQGPEFLTYFQNEAQLEKSRLLSDRFSAERPKGSFSTLEIQRTEQGDSAMYLCASSLSRDRTSEAFFGQGTRLTVV.

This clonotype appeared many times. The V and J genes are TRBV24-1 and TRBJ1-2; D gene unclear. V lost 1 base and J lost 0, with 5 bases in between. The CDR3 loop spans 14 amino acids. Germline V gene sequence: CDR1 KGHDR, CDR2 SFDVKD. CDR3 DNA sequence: TGTGCCACCAGTGATTTCACAGCTAACTATGGCTACACCTTC. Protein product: CATSDFTANYGYTF.

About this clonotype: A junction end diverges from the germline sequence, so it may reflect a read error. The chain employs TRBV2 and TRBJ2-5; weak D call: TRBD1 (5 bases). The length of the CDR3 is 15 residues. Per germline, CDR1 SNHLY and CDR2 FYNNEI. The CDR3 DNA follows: TGTGCCAGCGGGGCCAGGGCAACATACCAAGCGACCCAGTACTTC. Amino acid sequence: CASGARATYQATQYF.

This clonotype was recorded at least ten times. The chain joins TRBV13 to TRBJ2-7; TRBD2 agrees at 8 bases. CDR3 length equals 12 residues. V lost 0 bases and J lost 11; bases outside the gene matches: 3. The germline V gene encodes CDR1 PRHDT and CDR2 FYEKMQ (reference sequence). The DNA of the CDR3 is TGTGCCAGCAGCTTAGGAGCGGGAGTCAAGTACTTC. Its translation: CASSLGAGVKYF.

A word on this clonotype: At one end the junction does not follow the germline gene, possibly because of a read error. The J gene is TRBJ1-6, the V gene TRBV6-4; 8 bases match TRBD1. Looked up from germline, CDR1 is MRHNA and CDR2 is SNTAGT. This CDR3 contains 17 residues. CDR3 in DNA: TGTGCCAGCAGTTACTCCATCGGACAGGGTGGGAATTCACCCCTCCACTTT. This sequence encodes CASSYSIGQGGNSPLHF.

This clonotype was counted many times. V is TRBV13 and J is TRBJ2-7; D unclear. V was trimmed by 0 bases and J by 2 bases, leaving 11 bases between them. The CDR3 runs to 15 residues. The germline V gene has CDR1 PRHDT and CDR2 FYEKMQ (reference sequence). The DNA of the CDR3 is TGTGCCAGCAGCTTAGGGGCAGGAGTAGCCTACGAGCAGTACTTC. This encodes CASSLGAGVAYEQYF.

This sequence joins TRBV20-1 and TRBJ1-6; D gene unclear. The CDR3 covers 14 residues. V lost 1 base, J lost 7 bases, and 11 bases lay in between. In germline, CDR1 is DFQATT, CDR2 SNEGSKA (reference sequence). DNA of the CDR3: TGCAGTGCTAGAGCCGGCATGACCAATTCACCCCTCCACTTT. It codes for CSARAGMTNSPLHF.

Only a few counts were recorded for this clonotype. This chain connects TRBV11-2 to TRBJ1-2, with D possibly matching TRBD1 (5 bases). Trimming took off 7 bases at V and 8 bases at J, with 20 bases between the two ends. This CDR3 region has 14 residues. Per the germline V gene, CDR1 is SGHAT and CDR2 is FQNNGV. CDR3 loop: CASNPPGGIEGYTF. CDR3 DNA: TGTGCCAGCAACCCGCCGGGGGGGATAGAAGGCTACACCTTC. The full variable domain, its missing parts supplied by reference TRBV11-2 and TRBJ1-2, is EAGVAQSPRYKIIEKRQSVAFWCNPISGHATLYWYQQILGQGPKLLIQFQNNGVVDDSQLPKDRFSAERLKGVDSTLKIQPAKLEDSAVYLCASNPPGGIEGYTFGSGTRLTVV.

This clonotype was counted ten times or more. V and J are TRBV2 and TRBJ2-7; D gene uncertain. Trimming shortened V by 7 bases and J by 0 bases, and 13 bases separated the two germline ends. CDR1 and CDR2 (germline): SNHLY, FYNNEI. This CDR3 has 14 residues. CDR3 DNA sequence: TGTGCCAGCACAGTGATGGCTCACTCCTACGAGCAGTACTTC. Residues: CASTVMAHSYEQYF.

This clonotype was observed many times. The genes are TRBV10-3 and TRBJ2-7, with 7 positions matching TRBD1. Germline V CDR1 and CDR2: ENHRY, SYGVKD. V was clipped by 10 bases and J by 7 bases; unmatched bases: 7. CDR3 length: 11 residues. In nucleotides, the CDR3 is TGTGCCAGCACAGGGGCGAGGGAGCAGTACTTC. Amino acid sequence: CASTGAREQYF.

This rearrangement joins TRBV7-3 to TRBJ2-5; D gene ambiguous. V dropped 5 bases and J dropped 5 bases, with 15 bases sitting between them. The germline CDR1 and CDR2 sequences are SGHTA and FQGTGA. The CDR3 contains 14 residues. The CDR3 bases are TGTGCCAGCAGCCAAAATGGGTACGGGGAGACCCAGTACTTC. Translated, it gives CASSQNGYGETQYF. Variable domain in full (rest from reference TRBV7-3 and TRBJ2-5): GAGVSQTPSNKVTEKGKYVELRCDPISGHTALYWYRQSLGQGPEFLIYFQGTGAADDSGLPNDRFFAVRPEGSVSTLKIQRTERGDSAVYLCASSQNGYGETQYFGPGTRLLVL.